The 9 T cell receptor beta chains listed next were all sequenced from one sample in a study of identical twins. TCRdb used MiXCR to reprocess the 5' RACE reads, holding one entry per CDR3 protein. The repertoire holds about 340,000 distinct CDR3 sequences, with 12% as singletons. These same records also appear under a second study, on yellow fever vaccine responses in identical twins.

The sample was CD8+ T cells sorted from blood. All receptors derive from a young woman in good health.

The CDR3 reads CASSFGRPDTEAFF. The CDR3 DNA is TGTGCCAGCAGTTTTGGTCGACCCGACACTGAAGCTTTCTTT. The chain uses TRBV14 and TRBJ1-1; D gene ambiguous. Germline CDR1 and CDR2: SGHDN and FVKESK. V lost 6 bases and J lost 3, with 14 bases in between. The CDR3 consists of 14 residues.

The rearrangement joins TRBV20-1 to TRBJ2-1, with 14 bases matching TRBD2. The trim removed 3 bases at V and 7 bases at J, leaving 5 bases unmatched. CDR1 is DFQATT and CDR2 is SNEGSKA in the germline V gene (reference sequence). The CDR3 loop spans 15 amino acids. CDR3 coding DNA: TGCAGTGCTAGGGGACTAGCGGGAGAGATAAATGAGCAGTTCTTC. It specifies CSARGLAGEINEQFF.

This clonotype showed up many times. V usage is TRBV12-3 or TRBV12-4 and J usage is TRBJ2-1; TRBD2 matches 7 bases. The V gene end was trimmed by 4 bases and the J gene end by 2 bases; junction bases not matched to a gene: 2. The CDR3 has 14 amino acids. As DNA, the CDR3 is TGTGCCAGCAGTTCTGGACTAGCCTACAATGAGCAGTTCTTC. It encodes CASSSGLAYNEQFF.

J is TRBJ2-3 and V is TRBV11-2, with 13 nucleotides matching TRBD2. The V gene's germline CDR1 is SGHAT and CDR2 FQNNGV. Unmatched junction bases numbered 1, after V lost 3 bases and J lost 1 base. The CDR3 has 16 amino acids. The CDR3 DNA follows: TGTGCCAGCAGCTTGGGGACTAGCGGGGGCACAGATACGCAGTATTTT. Translated, it gives CASSLGTSGGTDTQYF. Full variable domain (outside the CDR3, taken from reference TRBV11-2 and TRBJ2-3): EAGVAQSPRYKIIEKRQSVAFWCNPISGHATLYWYQQILGQGPKLLIQFQNNGVVDDSQLPKDRFSAERLKGVDSTLKIQPAKLEDSAVYLCASSLGTSGGTDTQYFGPGTRLTVL.

In its sample, this clonotype was seen a few times. This chain's CDR3 is CASSRTFLTSGAYEQYF. Here the CDR3 DNA reads TGCGCCAGCAGCCGTACTTTTTTGACTAGCGGAGCCTACGAGCAGTACTTC. This chain links TRBV4-1 with TRBJ2-7, with TRBD2 matching over 9 bases. V trimming: 4 bases; J trimming: 2 bases; junction bases outside the gene matches: 12. CDR1 and CDR2 from the germline V gene are MGHRA and YSYEKL. The CDR3 totals 17 residues.

The chain recombines TRBV20-1 with TRBJ2-7; 10 positions agree with TRBD2. The CDR3 sequence is 15 residues long. After removal of 0 bases from V and 2 bases from J, the junction contained 4 bases not matched to a gene. In germline, CDR1 is DFQATT, CDR2 SNEGSKA (reference sequence). In DNA form, the CDR3 reads TGCAGTGCTAGAGACCTAGCGGGAGTAACCTACGAGCAGTACTTC. Amino acid sequence: CSARDLAGVTYEQYF.

Many counts were recorded for this clonotype. The chain combines TRBV7-9 with TRBJ2-7, with TRBD1 matching 7 bases. J lost 6 bases, V lost 5 bases, and 10 bases had no gene match. This CDR3 has 14 amino acids. CDR1 is SEHNR and CDR2 is FQNEAQ in the germline V gene (reference sequence). The CDR3 region is CASSGSTGYGEQYF. CDR3 coding DNA: TGTGCCAGCAGCGGCTCGACAGGGTATGGCGAGCAGTACTTC. Variable domain in full (rest from reference TRBV7-9 and TRBJ2-7): DTGVSQNPRHKITKRGQNVTFRCDPISEHNRLYWYRQTLGQGPEFLTYFQNEAQLEKSRLLSDRFSAERPKGSFSTLEIQRTEQGDSAMYLCASSGSTGYGEQYFGPGTRLTVT.

V usage is TRBV2 and J usage is TRBJ1-4; no reliable D call. The ends were cut back, 2 bases at V and 8 bases at J, with 15 bases in the middle. Germline V gene lookup returns CDR1 SNHLY and CDR2 FYNNEI. The CDR3 contains 15 residues. This chain's CDR3 is CASSENGRPGEKLFF. The CDR3 DNA reads as TGTGCCAGCAGTGAAAATGGCAGACCAGGCGAAAAACTGTTTTTT. The variable domain in full, with the rest retrieved from reference TRBV2 and TRBJ1-4, is EPEVTQTPSHQVTQMGQEVILRCVPISNHLYFYWYRQILGQKVEFLVSFYNNEISEKSEIFDDQFSVERPDGSNFTLKIRSTKLEDSAMYFCASSENGRPGEKLFFGSGTQLSVL.

This clonotype came up a few times. The chain uses TRBV11-2 and TRBJ2-1; 9 bases match TRBD1. Germline values: CDR1 SGHAT, CDR2 FQNNGV. J gave up 0 bases and V 5 bases, and 5 bases lay outside the gene matches. This CDR3 is 16 amino acids long. The CDR3 loop is CASSQGTGSSYNEQFF. CDR3 in DNA: TGTGCCAGCAGCCAAGGGACAGGGAGCTCCTACAATGAGCAGTTCTTC.